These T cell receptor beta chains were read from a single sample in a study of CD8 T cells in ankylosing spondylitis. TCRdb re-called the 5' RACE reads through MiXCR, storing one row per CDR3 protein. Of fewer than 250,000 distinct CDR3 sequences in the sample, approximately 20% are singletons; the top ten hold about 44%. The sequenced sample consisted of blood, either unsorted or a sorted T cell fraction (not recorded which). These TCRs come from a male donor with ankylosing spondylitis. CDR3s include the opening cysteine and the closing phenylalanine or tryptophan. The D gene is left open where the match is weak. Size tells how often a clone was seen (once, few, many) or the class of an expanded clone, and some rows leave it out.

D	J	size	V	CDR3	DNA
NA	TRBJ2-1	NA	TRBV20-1	CSARVFRENRGNEQFF	TGCAGTGCTAGAGTTTTCCGGGAGAATCGTGGTAATGAGCAGTTCTTC
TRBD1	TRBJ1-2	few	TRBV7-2	CATEQRTGGGLNYTF	TGTGCCACCGAACAAAGGACAGGGGGGGGTTTGAACTACACCTTC
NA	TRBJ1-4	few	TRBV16	CASSQRGNGVNSEKLFF	TGTGCCAGCAGCCAACGGGGTAACGGCGTCAATTCTGAAAAACTGTTTTTT
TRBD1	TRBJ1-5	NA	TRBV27	CASSLQGGYQPQHF	TGTGCCAGCAGTCTTCAAGGGGGCTATCAGCCCCAGCATTTT
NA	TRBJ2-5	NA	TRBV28	CASMDMRETQYF	TGTGCCAGCATGGACATGCGAGAGACCCAGTACTTC
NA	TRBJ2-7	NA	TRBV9	CASSSDGDGSYEQYF	TGTGCCAGCAGCTCTGACGGAGACGGCTCCTACGAGCAGTACTTC
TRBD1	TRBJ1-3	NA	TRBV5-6	CASSPMDRSSGNTIYF	TGTGCCAGCAGCCCAATGGACAGGAGCTCTGGAAACACCATATATTTT
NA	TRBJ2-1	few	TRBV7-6	CASSLAVSYNEQFF	TGTGCCAGCAGCTTAGCGGTGTCCTACAATGAGCAGTTCTTC
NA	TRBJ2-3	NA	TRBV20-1	CSLFTEPVTDTQYF	TGCAGCCTTTTCACCGAACCCGTTACAGATACGCAGTATTTT
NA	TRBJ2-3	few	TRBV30	CAWTGPSDTQYF	TGTGCCTGGACAGGGCCTTCTGATACGCAGTATTTT
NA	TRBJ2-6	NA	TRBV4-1	CASSSRQNSGANVLTF	TGCGCCAGCAGCAGCCGCCAGAACTCTGGGGCCAACGTCCTGACTTTC
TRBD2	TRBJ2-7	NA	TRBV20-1	CSARLAGPSYEQYF	TGCAGTGCTAGACTAGCGGGGCCCTCCTACGAGCAGTACTTC
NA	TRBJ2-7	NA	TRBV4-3	CASSQDEYRSYEQYF	TGCGCCAGCAGCCAAGATGAGTACAGATCCTACGAGCAGTACTTC
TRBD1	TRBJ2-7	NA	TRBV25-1	CASSDTGTGVGYRSGEQYF	TGTGCCAGCAGTGATACTGGGACAGGGGTCGGCTACCGGTCTGGGGAGCAGTACTTC
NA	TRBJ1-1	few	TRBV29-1	CSSDSGGTEAFF	TGCAGCTCGGACTCGGGAGGGACTGAAGCTTTCTTT
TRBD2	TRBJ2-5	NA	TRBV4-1	CASSGTSGSLETQYF	TGCGCCAGCAGCGGGACTAGCGGGAGCCTTGAGACCCAGTACTTC
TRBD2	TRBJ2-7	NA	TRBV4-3	CASSPGLAGRAYEQYF	TGCGCCAGCAGCCCCGGACTAGCGGGGAGGGCGTACGAGCAGTACTTC
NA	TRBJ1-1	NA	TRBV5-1	CASSLMGIDALPEAFF	TGCGCCAGCAGCTTGATGGGGATCGACGCGTTACCTGAAGCTTTCTTT
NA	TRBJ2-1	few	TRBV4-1	CASSQGSGAGNEQFF	TGCGCCAGCAGCCAAGGGTCCGGAGCTGGTAATGAGCAGTTCTTC
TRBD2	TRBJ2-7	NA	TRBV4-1	CASSPSPGLVFEQYF	TGCGCCAGCAGCCCATCCCCGGGACTAGTCTTCGAGCAGTACTTC
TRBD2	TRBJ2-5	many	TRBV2	CASSEPRGGLAGLKETQYF	TGTGCCAGCAGTGAACCCCGAGGGGGACTAGCGGGTCTAAAAGAGACCCAGTACTTC
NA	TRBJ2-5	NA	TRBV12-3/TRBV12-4	CASSLWAQETQYF	TGTGCCAGCAGTTTATGGGCCCAAGAGACCCAGTACTTC
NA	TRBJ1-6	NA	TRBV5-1	CASSQNRANYNSPLHF	TGCGCCAGCAGCCAAAACCGGGCCAACTATAATTCACCCCTCCACTTT
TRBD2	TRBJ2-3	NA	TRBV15	CATSRLTSGKTDTQYF	TGTGCCACCAGCAGACTGACTAGCGGGAAAACAGATACGCAGTATTTT
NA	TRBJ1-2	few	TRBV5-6	CASSLGTDVYGYTF	TGTGCCAGCAGCTTAGGGACGGATGTCTATGGCTACACCTTC
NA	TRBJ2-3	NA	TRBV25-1	CASSDRGRWDTQYF	TGTGCCAGCAGTGACCGGGGTAGGTGGGATACGCAGTATTTT
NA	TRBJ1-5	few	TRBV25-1	CASSEEGLGNQPQHF	TGTGCCAGCAGTGAAGAAGGGTTGGGCAATCAGCCCCAGCATTTT
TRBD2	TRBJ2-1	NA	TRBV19	CASSTGLGTLDEQFF	TGTGCCAGTAGTACGGGACTAGGGACCTTGGATGAGCAGTTCTTC
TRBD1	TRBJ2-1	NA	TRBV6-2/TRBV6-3	CASSYRGQEPDNEQFF	TGTGCCAGCAGTTACCGGGGACAGGAACCCGACAATGAGCAGTTCTTC
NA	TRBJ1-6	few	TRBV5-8	CASSSYGAANSPLHF	TGTGCCAGCAGCTCATATGGGGCGGCTAATTCACCCCTCCACTTT
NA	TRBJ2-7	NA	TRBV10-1	CASSEGSEQYF	TGCGCCAGCAGTGAGGGCTCCGAGCAGTACTTC
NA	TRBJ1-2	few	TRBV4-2	CASSQEGGRDDGYTF	TGTGCCAGCAGCCAAGAGGGAGGCAGGGATGATGGCTACACCTTC
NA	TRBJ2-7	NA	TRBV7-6	CASSLASVYEQYF	TGTGCCAGCAGCTTAGCGTCGGTTTACGAGCAGTACTTC
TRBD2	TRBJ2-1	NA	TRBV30	CAWSIAGGLYNEQFF	TGTGCCTGGAGTATAGCGGGAGGGCTTTACAATGAGCAGTTCTTC
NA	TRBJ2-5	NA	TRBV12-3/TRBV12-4	CASRDRPQETQYF	TGTGCCAGCAGGGACCGGCCCCAAGAGACCCAGTACTTC
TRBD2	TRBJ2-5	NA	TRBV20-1	CSARPNPALAGGETQYF	TGCAGTGCTAGACCTAACCCCGCGCTAGCGGGAGGAGAGACCCAGTACTTC
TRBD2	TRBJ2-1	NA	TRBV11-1	CASSTGWGGLAGFNEQFF	TGTGCCAGCAGCACAGGCTGGGGGGGGCTAGCGGGTTTTAATGAGCAGTTCTTC
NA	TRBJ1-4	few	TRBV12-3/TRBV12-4	CASSPSGPNEKLFF	TGTGCCAGCAGTCCCAGCGGTCCTAATGAAAAACTGTTTTTT
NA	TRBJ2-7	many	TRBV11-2	CASSFGLVSYEQYF	TGTGCCAGCAGCTTCGGACTTGTCTCCTACGAGCAGTACTTC
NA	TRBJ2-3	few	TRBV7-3	CASSPSLGDTQYF	TGTGCCAGCAGCCCATCATTGGGAGATACGCAGTATTTT
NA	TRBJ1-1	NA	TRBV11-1	CASSSSSIPGQSRPWNTEAFF	TGTGCCAGCAGCTCTAGTTCAATTCCGGGACAAAGCCGCCCGTGGAACACTGAAGCTTTCTTT
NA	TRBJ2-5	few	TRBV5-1	CASKGEEETQYF	TGCGCCTCCAAAGGGGAGGAAGAGACCCAGTACTTC
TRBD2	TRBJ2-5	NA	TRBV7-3	CASSPLGGGALETQYF	TGTGCCAGCAGCCCCCTCGGCGGGGGGGCATTGGAGACCCAGTACTTC
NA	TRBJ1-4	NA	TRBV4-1	CASSQVGSAFSEKLFF	TGCGCCAGCAGCCAAGTCGGTTCGGCTTTTAGTGAAAAACTGTTTTTT
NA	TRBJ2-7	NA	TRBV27	CASSFSQDSYEQYF	TGTGCCAGCAGTTTTTCCCAGGACTCCTACGAGCAGTACTTC
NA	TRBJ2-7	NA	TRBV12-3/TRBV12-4	CASSSRATGPSYEQYF	TGTGCCAGCAGTTCACGGGCCACCGGGCCCTCCTACGAGCAGTACTTC
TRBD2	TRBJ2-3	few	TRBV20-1	CSAWEGTSGSYTQYF	TGCAGTGCTTGGGAGGGGACTAGCGGGAGCTATACGCAGTATTTT
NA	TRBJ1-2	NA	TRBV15	CATSRDREDYGYTF	TGTGCCACCAGCAGAGATCGGGAGGACTATGGCTACACCTTC
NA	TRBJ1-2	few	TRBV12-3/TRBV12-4	CASSPGTTGYGYTF	TGTGCCAGCAGTCCAGGGACGACGGGCTATGGCTACACCTTC
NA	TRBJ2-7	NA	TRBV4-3	CASSQDQEGVYEQYF	TGCGCCAGCAGCCAAGATCAGGAGGGGGTCTACGAGCAGTACTTC